This record concerns one TCR beta chain sequence. Under the authors' procedure: Estimated nucleated cell counts came from reference gene primer amplification. Sequencing was performed with immunoSEQ multiplex PCR; in TCRdb, only in-frame clones are kept and a portion is missing. V, J and clone size are those of that table, while D and trimming were read from the DNA. The table includes about 44,000 clones, around nine tenths detected once. This sample was included in a study of blood T cell repertoires in COVID-19. Study information: The United States, Italy and Spain were the sources of the acute and convalescent COVID-19 samples.

Germline V gives CDR1 SGHAT, CDR2 FQNNGV. V lost 7 bases, J lost 5 bases, and 14 bases lay in between. This CDR3 region has 14 residues. The specimen was peripheral blood. The chain has TRBV11-2 and TRBJ2-2, with D perhaps matching TRBD2 (6 bases). The source is a middle-aged woman with acute or convalescent COVID-19. CDR3 protein: CASNPGSGTGELFF. The CDR3 region has the DNA TGTGCCAGCAATCCCGGGAGCGGAACCGGGGAGCTGTTTTTT.